A single sample gave rise to the 24 T cell receptor beta chains below, sequenced in a study of blood T cell repertoires in COVID-19 (dated by TCRdb to about 2020). The library was prepared using the immunoSEQ multiplex PCR assay. TCRdb limited this immuneACCESS table to in-frame rearrangements with V and J called. A share of clones is missing; checked studies link under half to unresolved V genes, and the rest is unexplained. The table for this sample lists tens of thousands of clones; approximately 78% of them were counted only once. 15% to 18% of the sample rests with the top ten. Sequencing was performed on peripheral blood. The source of these receptors is a human donor in a cohort sampled during active COVID-19.

The chain combines TRBV30 with TRBJ1-1; no definite D call. CDR1 is GTSNPN and CDR2 is SVGIG in the germline V gene (reference sequence). CDR3 length equals 13 residues. Trimming shortened V by 3 bases and J by 0 bases, and 8 bases separated the two germline ends. CDR3 loop: CAWSPNVNTEAFF. For the CDR3, the DNA is TGTGCCTGGAGCCCCAATGTGAACACTGAAGCTTTCTTT. The whole variable domain, remainder taken from reference TRBV30 and TRBJ1-1, is SQTIHQWPATLVQPVGSPLSLECTVEGTSNPNLYWYRQAAGRGLQLLFYSVGIGQISSEVPQNLSASRPQDRQFILSSKKLLLSDSGFYLCAWSPNVNTEAFFGQGTRLTVV.

The chain links TRBV19 to TRBJ2-1; D not resolved. Germline V gene sequence: CDR1 LNHDA, CDR2 SQIVND (reference sequence). The CDR3 totals 13 residues. Trimming took off 5 bases at V and 5 bases at J, with 10 bases between the two ends. CDR3 sequence reads: CASSPLSDNEQFF. The DNA for the CDR3 is TGTGCCAGTAGTCCCCTTTCGGACAATGAGCAGTTCTTC.

This clone was detected a few times. The chain is built from TRBV10-3 and TRBJ2-3; TRBD2 is a possible D gene (6 bases). V gave up 10 bases and J gave up 5 bases, with 16 bases separating them. The CDR3 length is 13 residues. Per the germline V gene, CDR1 is ENHRY and CDR2 is SYGVKD. The CDR3 DNA follows: TGTGCCACAGCCGGGACTGGAGGAGATACGCAGTATTTT. Translated: CATAGTGGDTQYF.

The chain recombines TRBV6-5 with TRBJ2-1, with 9 positions matching TRBD1. Germline-derived CDR1 and CDR2 are MNHEY and SVGAGI. CDR3 length: 15 residues. The V gene end was trimmed by 5 bases and the J gene end by 10 bases; junction bases not matched to a gene: 12. The CDR3 here is CASSTPGDRVGEQFF. The CDR3 DNA reads as TGTGCCAGCAGTACCCCGGGGGACAGGGTTGGAGAGCAGTTCTTC.

The chain has TRBV3-1 (or the pseudogene TRBV3-2) and TRBJ1-6; TRBD1 aligns across 9 bases. CDR3 size: 17 residues. Germline CDR1 is LGHDT and CDR2 is YNNKEL (reference sequence). V gave up 1 base and J gave up 9 bases; unmatched junction bases: 10. The DNA of the CDR3 is TGTGCCAGCAGCCAAGGTGGGACAGGGTTTTCATTTTCACCCCTCCACTTT. It specifies CASSQGGTGFSFSPLHF.

This clone has just a few counts. The DNA of the CDR3 is TGTGCCAGCAGCTTAGAGCGCACGAACACCGGGGAGCTGTTTTTT. Its translation is CASSLERTNTGELFF. The chain combines TRBV11-2 with TRBJ2-2, with D hard to call. The CDR3 extends over 15 amino acids. Germline V gene sequence: CDR1 SGHAT, CDR2 FQNNGV. Between the trimmed V and J ends, which lost 0 bases and 0 bases, there was a span of 5 bases.

This chain connects TRBV18 to TRBJ2-3; D unresolved. The CDR3 runs 13 residues. With 2 bases removed from V and 3 bases from J, the gap between germline ends came to 6 bases. The germline CDR1 and CDR2 sequences are KGHSH and LQKENI. The CDR3 DNA reads TGTGCCAGCTCACCAGGTCAGACAGATACGCAGTATTTT. The encoded protein is CASSPGQTDTQYF. The full variable domain, in which reference TRBV18 and TRBJ2-3 provide the parts outside the CDR3, is NAGVMQNPRHLVRRRGQEARLRCSPMKGHSHVYWYRQLPEEGLKFMVYLQKENIIDESGMPKERFSAEFPKEGPSILRIQQVVRGDSAAYFCASSPGQTDTQYFGPGTRLTVL.

The chain uses TRBV4-3 and TRBJ2-6, with D unclear. The germline V gene has CDR1 LGHNA and CDR2 YSLEER. This CDR3 is built from 15 residues. V was clipped by 0 bases and J by 3 bases, with 6 bases between them. The CDR3 sequence: CASSQDYGGANVLTF. The CDR3 DNA reads as TGCGCCAGCAGCCAAGATTACGGTGGGGCCAACGTCCTGACTTTC.

This chain connects TRBV6-5 to TRBJ1-1; possible D gene TRBD1, 5 bases. The germline V gene has CDR1 MNHEY and CDR2 SVGAGI. The CDR3 contains 14 residues. V was clipped by 6 bases and J by 1 base, with 12 bases between them. CDR3 in amino acids: CASRRGSWNTEAFF. CDR3 DNA: TGTGCCAGCAGGCGGGGCTCCTGGAACACTGAAGCTTTCTTT.

This clone was observed a few times. V gene TRBV6-5 combines with J gene TRBJ2-1; the D gene is possibly TRBD2 (6 bases). The V end lost 7 bases, the J end lost 2 bases, and 12 bases lay between the germline ends. This CDR3 comprises 14 residues. The V gene's germline CDR1 is MNHEY and CDR2 SVGAGI. CDR3 in DNA: TGTGCCAGCAATCTGGAGGGAACCTACAATGAGCAGTTCTTC. It specifies CASNLEGTYNEQFF.

This clone was found a few times. The chain combines TRBV29-1 with TRBJ2-3, with 8 nucleotides matching TRBD2. Losses at the gene ends were 1 base for V and 0 bases for J; bases not matched to a gene: 3. CDR1 and CDR2 from the germline V gene are SQVTM and ANQGSEA. The CDR3 covers 15 residues. The CDR3 DNA reads TGCAGCGTTGAAGGGGGACTAGGGAGCACAGATACGCAGTATTTT. Translating it yields CSVEGGLGSTDTQYF.

The rearrangement uses TRBV30 and TRBJ2-7; 10 bases line up with TRBD2. J was trimmed by 6 bases and V by 2 bases; bases with no gene match: 7. Per germline, CDR1 GTSNPN and CDR2 SVGIG (reference sequence). The CDR3 is 14 residues long. CDR3 coding DNA: TGTGCCTGGAGTATCTCCGGGACTAGCGCCGAGCAGTACTTC. Encoded protein: CAWSISGTSAEQYF.

The rearrangement uses TRBV19 and TRBJ2-7, with TRBD1 matching 9 bases. J gave up 0 bases and V 9 bases, and 3 bases lay outside the gene matches. Germline assignment: CDR1 LNHDA and CDR2 SQIVND (reference sequence). The CDR3 runs to 13 residues. CDR3 in DNA: TGTGCCAGCGGGGACAGGGACTCCTACGAGCAGTACTTC. Protein sequence: CASGDRDSYEQYF.

CDR3 DNA: TGTGCCAGCAGCGGAGATACTAGCGGGGGTAATGAGCAGTTCTTC. This encodes CASSGDTSGGNEQFF. The chain is built from TRBV6-4 and TRBJ2-1; TRBD2 matches 11 bases. There are 15 residues in the CDR3. Germline V CDR1 and CDR2: MRHNA, SNTAGT. J lost 7 bases, V lost 6 bases, and 8 bases had no gene match.

The chain recombines TRBV5-4 with TRBJ2-5, with 8 bases identical to TRBD2. This CDR3 region has 15 residues. Per germline, CDR1 SGHNT and CDR2 YYREEE (reference sequence). The V segment lost 2 bases and the J segment 3 bases; nucleotides outside the gene matches: 6. In DNA form, the CDR3 reads TGTGCCAGCAGCTTTTCGGGGGGGGAAAAAGAGACCCAGTACTTC. It specifies CASSFSGGEKETQYF.

The chain uses TRBV19 and TRBJ2-6; 7 bases map to TRBD2. Trimming took 3 bases from V and 2 from J; bases not matched to a gene: 7. CDR1 is LNHDA, CDR2 SQIVND, per germline (reference sequence). The CDR3 covers 17 residues. The CDR3 DNA reads TGTGCCAGTAGTATTACAACTGCGGGAGCTGGGGCCAACGTCCTGACTTTC. Translated: CASSITTAGAGANVLTF.

The rearrangement joins TRBV6-2 or TRBV6-3 to TRBJ1-2; D is possibly TRBD1 (5 bases). Germline CDR1 and CDR2: MNHEY and SVGEGT. The CDR3 extends over 14 amino acids. The V and J ends lost 2 bases and 4 bases respectively, with 11 bases between them. The CDR3 here is CASSYPRDSYGYTF. The CDR3 coding sequence is TGTGCCAGCAGTTACCCCAGGGACTCCTATGGCTACACCTTC.

This chain uses TRBV11-2 with TRBJ1-4; 8 bases are shared with TRBD1. Germline CDR1 SGHAT, CDR2 FQNNGV. This CDR3 spans 14 amino acids. The junction had 3 bases not matched to a gene; V was cut back by 1 base and J by 8 bases. The CDR3 spells CASSLGTGQEKLFF. The DNA for the CDR3 is TGTGCCAGCAGCTTAGGGACAGGGCAAGAAAAACTGTTTTTT.

This chain links TRBV9 with TRBJ2-5; TRBD2 might be the D (6 bases). CDR1 SGDLS and CDR2 YYNGEE come from the germline V gene. Between the trimmed V and J ends, which lost 6 bases and 3 bases, there was a span of 21 bases. The CDR3 loop spans 16 amino acids. This chain's CDR3 is CASTRGEGRREETQYF. The CDR3 DNA follows: TGTGCCAGCACTCGTGGTGAGGGCCGGAGGGAAGAGACCCAGTACTTC. The full variable domain, in which reference TRBV9 and TRBJ2-5 provide the parts outside the CDR3, is DSGVTQTPKHLITATGQRVTLRCSPRSGDLSVYWYQQSLDQGLQFLIQYYNGEERAKGNILERFSAQQFPDLHSELNLSSLELGDSALYFCASTRGEGRREETQYFGPGTRLLVL.

This chain connects TRBV9 to TRBJ2-5; D uncertain. This CDR3 spans 14 amino acids. Deletions cut 4 bases from V and 3 bases from J, with 13 bases between. Per germline, CDR1 SGDLS and CDR2 YYNGEE. CDR3 nucleotide sequence: TGTGCCAGCAGCCCCCGGTCCACCAAAGAGACCCAGTACTTC. This gives the protein CASSPRSTKETQYF.

The chain carries TRBV6-5 and TRBJ2-3, with 11 bases identical to TRBD1. Germline V gene sequence: CDR1 MNHEY, CDR2 SVGAGI. This CDR3 spans 15 amino acids. Trimming removed 6 bases from V and 3 bases from J; junction bases left unmatched: 5. CDR3 bases: TGTGCCAGCAGATGGACAGGGGGCGAGACAGATACGCAGTATTTT. Translation: CASRWTGGETDTQYF.

V gene TRBV28 combines with J gene TRBJ1-1, with D perhaps matching TRBD1 (6 bases). The CDR3 has 12 residues. Deletions cut 5 bases from V and 6 bases from J, with 10 bases between. Germline-derived CDR1 and CDR2 are MDHEN and SYDVKM. For the CDR3, the DNA is TGTGCCAGCAGTCCAGGGGTCCCTGAAGCTTTCTTT. This translates into CASSPGVPEAFF.

Written as DNA, the CDR3 is TGTGCCAGCAGTTTCTGGGACAGTATGAACGAGCAGTACTTC. This encodes CASSFWDSMNEQYF. The rearrangement links TRBV27 to TRBJ2-7, with 7 bases matching TRBD1. The V gene's germline CDR1 is MNHEY and CDR2 SMNVEV (reference sequence). J was trimmed by 5 bases and V by 3 bases; bases with no gene match: 7. This CDR3 is 14 amino acids long.

The chain is built from TRBV18 and TRBJ2-7, with 8 bases lining up with TRBD1. CDR1 is KGHSH, CDR2 LQKENI, per germline. The CDR3 sequence is 13 residues long. The trim removed 6 bases at V and 0 bases at J, leaving 1 base unmatched. CDR3 coding DNA: TGTGCCAGCTCCGGGACAGGCTCCTACGAGCAGTACTTC. This sequence encodes CASSGTGSYEQYF.